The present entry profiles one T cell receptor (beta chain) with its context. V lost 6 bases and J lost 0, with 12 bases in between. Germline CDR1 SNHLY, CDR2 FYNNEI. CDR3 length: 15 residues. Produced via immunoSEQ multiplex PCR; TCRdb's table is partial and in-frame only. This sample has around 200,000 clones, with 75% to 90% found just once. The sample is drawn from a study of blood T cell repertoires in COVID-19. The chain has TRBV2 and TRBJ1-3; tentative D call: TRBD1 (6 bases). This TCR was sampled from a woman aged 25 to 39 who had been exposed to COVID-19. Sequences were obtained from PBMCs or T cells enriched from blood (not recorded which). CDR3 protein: CASSATGLSGNTIYF. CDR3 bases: TGTGCCAGCAGCGCGACAGGTCTCTCTGGAAACACCATATATTTT.